This TCR beta chain derives from a study of T cells in tuberculosis. Study context: This South African cohort compared adolescents with or without latent tuberculosis against adults with active tuberculosis. General study results and limits: Shorter CDR3-alpha in active tuberculosis partly drove smaller distances.

The method was immunoSEQ multiplex PCR; TCRdb's version includes in-frame clones alone and lacks a portion of them. The sample consists of approximately 29,000 clones, nearly 90% of them appearing once. V lost 2 bases and J lost 0, with 15 bases in between. The CDR3 runs 16 residues. Looked up from germline, CDR1 is GTSNPN and CDR2 is SVGIG (reference sequence). For this clone: Antigen unknown.

Each donor contributed 95,000 or so T cells on average, unsorted. Sequencing was carried out using PBMCs. This clonotype was sampled from a donor between 10 and 29 years old with latent tuberculosis or without tuberculosis infection. V gene TRBV30 combines with J gene TRBJ2-3, with D unresolved. CDR3 sequence: CAWSPTVFWSTDTQYF. In DNA form, the CDR3 reads TGTGCCTGGAGTCCGACTGTCTTCTGGAGCACAGATACGCAGTATTTT.